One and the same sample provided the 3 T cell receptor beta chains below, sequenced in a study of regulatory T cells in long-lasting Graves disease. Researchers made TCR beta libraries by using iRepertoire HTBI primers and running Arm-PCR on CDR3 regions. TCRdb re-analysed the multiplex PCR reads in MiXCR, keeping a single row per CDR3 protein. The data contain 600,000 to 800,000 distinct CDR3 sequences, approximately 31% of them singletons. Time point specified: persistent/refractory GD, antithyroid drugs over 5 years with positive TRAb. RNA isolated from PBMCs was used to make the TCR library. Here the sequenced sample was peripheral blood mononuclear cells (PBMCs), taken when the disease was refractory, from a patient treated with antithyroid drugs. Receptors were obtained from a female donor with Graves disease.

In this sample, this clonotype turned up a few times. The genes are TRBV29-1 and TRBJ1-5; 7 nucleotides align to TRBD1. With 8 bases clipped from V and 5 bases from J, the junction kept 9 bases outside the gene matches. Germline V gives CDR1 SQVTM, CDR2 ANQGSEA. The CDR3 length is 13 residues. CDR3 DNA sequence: TGCAGCACCTCGACAGGGAGGGATCAGCCCCAGCATTTT. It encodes CSTSTGRDQPQHF.

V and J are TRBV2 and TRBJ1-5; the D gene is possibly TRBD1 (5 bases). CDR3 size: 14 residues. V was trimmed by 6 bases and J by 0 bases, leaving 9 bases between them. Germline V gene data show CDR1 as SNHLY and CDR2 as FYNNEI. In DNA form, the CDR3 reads TGTGCCAGCAGGGGCAGGGCTAGCAATCAGCCCCAGCATTTT. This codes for CASRGRASNQPQHF.

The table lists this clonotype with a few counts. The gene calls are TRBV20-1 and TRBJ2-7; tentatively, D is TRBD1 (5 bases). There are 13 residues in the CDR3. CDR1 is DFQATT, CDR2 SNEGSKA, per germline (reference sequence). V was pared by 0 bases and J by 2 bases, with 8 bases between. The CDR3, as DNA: TGCAGTGCTAGAGACAGGGTGGCCTACGAGCAGTACTTC. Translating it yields CSARDRVAYEQYF.